This T cell receptor (beta chain) comes out of a study of CD8 T cells in ankylosing spondylitis. This clonotype came up many times. Antigen specificity is unknown. MiXCR, run by TCRdb on the 5' RACE reads, gives a single entry per CDR3 protein. Counted here are around 130,000 distinct CDR3 sequences, around 7% occurring once; the ten biggest clones make up 9% to 15%. Study-wide findings and caveats: Peripheral blood held disease-linked clones only at relatively low frequency, and these were CD8+.

CDR3 length equals 17 residues. The V end was cut by 6 bases, the J end by 0 bases, with 15 bases between. Germline values: CDR1 MNHNS, CDR2 SASEGT. The J gene is TRBJ1-6, the V gene TRBV6-1; D call uncertain. This receptor was obtained from a male donor with ankylosing spondylitis or in good health (not recorded which). Sequences were obtained from blood, either unsorted or a sorted T cell fraction (not recorded which). CDR3 in amino acids: CASRRTRESSYNSPLHF. CDR3 in DNA: TGTGCCAGCAGAAGGACGCGGGAAAGCTCCTATAATTCACCCCTCCACTTT.